The TCR beta chain under discussion was sequenced for a study of CD8+CD57+ T cells in acquired aplastic anemia. Study-wide context: Average DNA yield from sorted CD4+ and CD8+ cells was approximately 3 ug. As sequenced from healthy donors, CD4+ cells averaged around 10 million reads.

Between the trimmed V and J ends, which lost 0 bases and 11 bases, there was a span of 11 bases. Germline values: CDR1 SEHNR, CDR2 FQNEAQ (reference sequence). The CDR3 has 14 residues. According to the study, genomic DNA was the template for TCR beta VDJ and CDR3 profiling. TCRdb re-derived calls from the reads in MiXCR, one entry per CDR3 protein. The sample lists roughly 180,000 distinct CDR3 sequences, approximately 49% occurring once. The source of this sequence is a human donor in good health. Sequencing was carried out using sorted CD4+, CD8+, or CD8+CD57+ T cells (not recorded which) from PBMCs. V is TRBV7-9 and J is TRBJ1-6, with no clear D. CDR3 nucleotides: TGTGCCAGCAGCTTAGCGGACTACGCAACACCCCTCCACTTT. Its translation: CASSLADYATPLHF.